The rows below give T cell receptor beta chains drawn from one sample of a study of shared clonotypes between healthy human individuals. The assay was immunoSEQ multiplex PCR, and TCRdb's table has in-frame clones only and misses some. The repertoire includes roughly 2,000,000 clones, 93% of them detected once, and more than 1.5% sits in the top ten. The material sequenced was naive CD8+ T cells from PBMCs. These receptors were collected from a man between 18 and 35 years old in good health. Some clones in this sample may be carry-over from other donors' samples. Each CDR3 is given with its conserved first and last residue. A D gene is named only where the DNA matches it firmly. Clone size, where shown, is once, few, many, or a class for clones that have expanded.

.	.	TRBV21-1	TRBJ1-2	TGTGCCAGCAGCAAAAAAGGTGAAACTTTCAGGGGACTCTATGGCTACACCTTC	CASSKKGETFRGLYGYTF
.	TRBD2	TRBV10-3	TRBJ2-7	TGTGCCATCAGCCCCGGGGTAGCGGGCTCCTACGAGCAGTACTTC	CAISPGVAGSYEQYF
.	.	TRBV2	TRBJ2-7	TGTGCCAGCATGGGGATGGGGGAGAACAGACCGTCTCACTACGAGCAGTACTTC	CASMGMGENRPSHYEQYF
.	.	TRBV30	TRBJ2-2	TGTGCCTGGAGCGACCGACCGCATACCGGGGAGCTGTTTTTT	CAWSDRPHTGELFF
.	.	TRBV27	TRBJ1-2	TGTGCCAGCAGTTTCCTCTTAGGACGGAGCTCCTATGGCTACACCTTC	CASSFLLGRSSYGYTF
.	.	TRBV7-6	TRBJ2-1	TGTGCCAGCAGTGGGGGCGCGATTCTATACAATGAGCAGTTCTTC	CASSGGAILYNEQFF
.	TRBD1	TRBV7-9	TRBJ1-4	TGTGCCAGCAGCGGAGAGGGACAGACTAATGAAAAACTGTTTTTT	CASSGEGQTNEKLFF
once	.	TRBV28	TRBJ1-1	TGTGCCAGCAGTTTATTATTACGCAGGAACACTGAAGCTTTCTTT	CASSLLLRRNTEAFF
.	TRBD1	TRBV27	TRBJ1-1	TGTGCCAGCAGGGAGGGGACAGGGAACACTGAAGCTTTCTTT	CASREGTGNTEAFF
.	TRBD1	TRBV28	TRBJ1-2	TGTGCCAGCAATATACAGGGGCGAGTCTATGGCTACACCTTC	CASNIQGRVYGYTF
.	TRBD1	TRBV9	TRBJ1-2	TGTGCCAGCAGCGCCTATACAGGGGGGTTTTACTATGGCTACACCTTC	CASSAYTGGFYYGYTF
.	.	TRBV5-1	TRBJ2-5	TGCGCCAGCAGCTTAGTCGGGAGACAAGAGACCCAGTACTTC	CASSLVGRQETQYF
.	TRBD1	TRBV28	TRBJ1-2	TGTGCCAGCAGTCCCCCCGGGACAGTGGAGGGCTACACCTTC	CASSPPGTVEGYTF
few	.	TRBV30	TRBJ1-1	TGTGCCTGGTTAAGGCTGCCCACTGAAGCTTTCTTT	CAWLRLPTEAFF
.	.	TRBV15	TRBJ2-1	TGTGCCACCAGCAGCGCTAGAGACCTAAGGACAGTGAGACCCTACAATGAGCAGTTCTTC	CATSSARDLRTVRPYNEQFF
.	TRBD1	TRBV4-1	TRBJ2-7	TGCGCCAGCAGCCAGAGAGGACAGGGACCCGCTTACGAGCAGTACTTC	CASSQRGQGPAYEQYF
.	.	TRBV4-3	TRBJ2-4	TGCGCCAGCAGCCACCATGCGAGTGGGGCCAAAAACATTCAGTACTTC	CASSHHASGAKNIQYF
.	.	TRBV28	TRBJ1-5	TGTGCCAGCAGTCCATGGCGGGGCAATCAGCCCCAGCATTTT	CASSPWRGNQPQHF
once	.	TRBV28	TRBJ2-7	TGTGCCAGCAGTTACGGGGGCAGTGCCTACGAGCAGTACTTC	CASSYGGSAYEQYF
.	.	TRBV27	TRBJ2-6	TGTGCCAGCAGTTTGTTTGTTGGGCTGACTGGGGCCAACGTCCTGACTTTC	CASSLFVGLTGANVLTF
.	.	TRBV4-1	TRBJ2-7	TGCGCCACCGGGGAGTACGAGCAGTACTTC	CATGEYEQYF
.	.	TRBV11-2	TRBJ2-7	TGTGCCAGCAGCTTACTGCGGGGGCACTACGAGCAGTACTTC	CASSLLRGHYEQYF
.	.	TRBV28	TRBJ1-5	TGTGCCAGCAGTTTTGGGGGGGGGAGGCCCCAGCATTTT	CASSFGGGRPQHF
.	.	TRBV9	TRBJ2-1	TGTGCCAGCTCCTCGAGGGGAGGCTCTAGCTCCTACAATGAGCAGTTCTTC	CASSSRGGSSSYNEQFF
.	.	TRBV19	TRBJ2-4	TGTGCCAGTAGTCCCGGTGGGGTGGCCAAAAACATTCAGTACTTC	CASSPGGVAKNIQYF
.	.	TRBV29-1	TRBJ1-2	TGCAGCGTTGAACGGCCTAGGGGTGGCTACACCTTC	CSVERPRGGYTF
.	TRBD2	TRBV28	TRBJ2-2	TGTGCCAGCAGTGCCGGGACTAGCGGATACGGGGAGCTGTTTTTT	CASSAGTSGYGELFF
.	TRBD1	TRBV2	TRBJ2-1	TGTGCCAGCTCCAGGGGGACAGGCAACAATGAGCAGTTCTTC	CASSRGTGNNEQFF
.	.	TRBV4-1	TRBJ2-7	TGCGCCAGCAGCCTCCGGGGACCCTACGAGCAGTACTTC	CASSLRGPYEQYF
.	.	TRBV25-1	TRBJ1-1	TGTGCCAGTGCCCGGGACTTCCGAGGAGGAGCTTTCTTT	CASARDFRGGAFF
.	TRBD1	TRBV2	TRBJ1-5	TGTGCCAGCGGGGGGACAGGGGACAATCAGCCCCAGCATTTT	CASGGTGDNQPQHF
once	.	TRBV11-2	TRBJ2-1	TGTGCCAGCAGCCTCGGTGAGAATGAGCAGTTCTTC	CASSLGENEQFF
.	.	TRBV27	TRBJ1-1	TGTGCCAGCAGTTTATACGGCACGGAAGCTTTCTTT	CASSLYGTEAFF
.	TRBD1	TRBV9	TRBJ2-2	TGTGCCAGCAGCGTAGCACGGGACAGGGTAGGAACCGGGGAGCTGTTTTTT	CASSVARDRVGTGELFF
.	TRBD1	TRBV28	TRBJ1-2	TGTGCCAGCAGTTACCGGACAGGGGGGGGCTACACCTTC	CASSYRTGGGYTF
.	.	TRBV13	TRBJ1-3	TGTGCCAGCAGCTTAGGCAGGGGTGGAAACACCATATATTTT	CASSLGRGGNTIYF
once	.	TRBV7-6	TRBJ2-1	TGTGCCAGCAGCTTAGCGCGCGGGGGCGGAGGTAATGAGCAGTTCTTC	CASSLARGGGGNEQFF
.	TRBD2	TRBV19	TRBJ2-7	TGTGCCAGTAGCCCGAGTGCGGGAGGCGGCGAGCAGTACTTC	CASSPSAGGGEQYF
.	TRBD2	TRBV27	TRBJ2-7	TGTGCCAGCAGTTTGGGGACTAGCGGGTACGAGCAGTACTTC	CASSLGTSGYEQYF
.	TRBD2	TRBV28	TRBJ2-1	TGTGCCAGCAGATCCTCTCTAGCGGGAGGCCCCGCGTACAATGAGCAGTTCTTC	CASRSSLAGGPAYNEQFF
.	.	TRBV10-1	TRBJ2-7	TGCGCCAGCAGTGAAGGGTACGAGCAGTACTTC	CASSEGYEQYF
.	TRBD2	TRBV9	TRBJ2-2	TGTGCCAGCAGCGACCACTATCGACTAGCGGGAGGGCCAGGCACCGGGGAGCTGTTTTTT	CASSDHYRLAGGPGTGELFF
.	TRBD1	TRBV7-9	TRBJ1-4	TGTGCCAGCAGCTCCACAGGGGCGCCTAATGAAAAACTGTTTTTT	CASSSTGAPNEKLFF
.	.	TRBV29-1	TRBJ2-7	TGCAGCGTTTTGACCGGGGCTGACAACGAGCAGTACTTC	CSVLTGADNEQYF
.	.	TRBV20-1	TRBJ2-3	TGCGGGGGGCCCGCAGATACGCAGTATTTT	CGGPADTQYF
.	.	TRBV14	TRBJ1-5	TGTGCCAGCAGCCAAGATAGCAATCAGCCCCAGCATTTT	CASSQDSNQPQHF
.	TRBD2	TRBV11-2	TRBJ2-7	TGTGCCAGCACCTATAACCTCGGACTAGCGGGAGTCTACGAGCAGTACTTC	CASTYNLGLAGVYEQYF
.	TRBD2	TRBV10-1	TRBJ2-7	TGCGCCAGCAGTGAGAGGCGGGGGGGGTCCTACGAGCAGTACTTC	CASSERRGGSYEQYF
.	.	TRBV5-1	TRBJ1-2	TGCGCCAGCAGCTTGGGGCCCGGCTACACCTTC	CASSLGPGYTF
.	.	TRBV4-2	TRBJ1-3	TGTGCCAGCAGCCAAGATCGGGAGCAATCTGGAAACACCATATATTTT	CASSQDREQSGNTIYF
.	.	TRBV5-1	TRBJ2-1	TGCGCCAGCAGCTCCACCCAGGACCTCCCGGAGCAGTTCTTC	CASSSTQDLPEQFF
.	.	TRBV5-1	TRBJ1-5	TGCGCCAGCAGCTTGGTAGGGGGTAGCAATCAGCCCCAGCATTTT	CASSLVGGSNQPQHF
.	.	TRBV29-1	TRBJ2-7	TGCAGCGTTGAGTTACCCTACGAGCAGTACTTC	CSVELPYEQYF
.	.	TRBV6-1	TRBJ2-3	TGTGCCAGCAGTGAAGACTCGGTCACAGATACGCAGTATTTT	CASSEDSVTDTQYF
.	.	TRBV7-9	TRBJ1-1	TGTGCCGGTCGTAGGGATTTGAACACTGAAGCTTTCTTT	CAGRRDLNTEAFF
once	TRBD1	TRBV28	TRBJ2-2	TGTGCCAGCAGTTCGACAGGGGCCGGGGAGCTGTTTTTT	CASSSTGAGELFF
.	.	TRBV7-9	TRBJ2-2	TGTGCCAGCAGCTTAGCGGGAGGTCGAGGTACCGGGGAGCTGTTTTTT	CASSLAGGRGTGELFF
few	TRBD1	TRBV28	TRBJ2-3	TGTGCCAGCAGGGAACAGGGGGCCAGGGATACGCAGTATTTT	CASREQGARDTQYF